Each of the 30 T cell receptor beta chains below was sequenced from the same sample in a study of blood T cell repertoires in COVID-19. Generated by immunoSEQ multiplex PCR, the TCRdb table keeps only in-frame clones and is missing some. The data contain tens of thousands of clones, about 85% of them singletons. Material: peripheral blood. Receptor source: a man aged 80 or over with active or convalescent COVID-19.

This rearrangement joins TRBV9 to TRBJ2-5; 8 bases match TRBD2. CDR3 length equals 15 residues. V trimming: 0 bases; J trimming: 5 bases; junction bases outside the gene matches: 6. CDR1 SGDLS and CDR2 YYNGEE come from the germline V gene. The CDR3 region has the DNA TGTGCCAGCAGCGTAGGGCTAGCGGGTGGGGAGACCCAGTACTTC. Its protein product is CASSVGLAGGETQYF.

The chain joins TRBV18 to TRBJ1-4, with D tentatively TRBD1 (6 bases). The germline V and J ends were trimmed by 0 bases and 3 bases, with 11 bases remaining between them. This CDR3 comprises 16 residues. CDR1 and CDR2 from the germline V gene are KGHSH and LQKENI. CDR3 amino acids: CASSPPFRGSNEKLFF. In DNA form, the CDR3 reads TGTGCCAGCTCACCACCTTTCAGGGGTTCTAATGAAAAACTGTTTTTT.

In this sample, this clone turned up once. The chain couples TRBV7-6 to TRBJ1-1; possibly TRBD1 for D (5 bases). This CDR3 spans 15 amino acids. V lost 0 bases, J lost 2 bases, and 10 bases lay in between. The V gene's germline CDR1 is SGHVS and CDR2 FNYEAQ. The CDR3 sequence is CASSLAHGTNTEAFF. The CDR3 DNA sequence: TGTGCCAGCAGCTTAGCGCACGGGACTAACACTGAAGCTTTCTTT.

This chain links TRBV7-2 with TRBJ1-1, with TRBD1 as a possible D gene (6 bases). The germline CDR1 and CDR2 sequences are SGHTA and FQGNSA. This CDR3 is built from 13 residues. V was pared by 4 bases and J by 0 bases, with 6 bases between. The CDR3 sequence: CASSYRVNTEAFF. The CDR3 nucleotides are TGTGCCAGCAGCTACAGGGTGAACACTGAAGCTTTCTTT.

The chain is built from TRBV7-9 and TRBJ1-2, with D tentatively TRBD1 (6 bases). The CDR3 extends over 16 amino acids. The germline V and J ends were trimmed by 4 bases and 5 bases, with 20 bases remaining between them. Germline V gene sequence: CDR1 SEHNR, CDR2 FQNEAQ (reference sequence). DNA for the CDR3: TGTGCCAGCAGCTCTCCTCCAGGGGTGAGAATTTATGGCTACACCTTC. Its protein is CASSSPPGVRIYGYTF.

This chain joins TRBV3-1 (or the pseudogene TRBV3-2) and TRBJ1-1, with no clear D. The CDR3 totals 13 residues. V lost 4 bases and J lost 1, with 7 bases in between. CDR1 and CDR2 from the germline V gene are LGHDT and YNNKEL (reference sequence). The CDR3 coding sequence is TGTGCCAGCAGCCGACTCAGGAACACTGAAGCTTTCTTT. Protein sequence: CASSRLRNTEAFF.

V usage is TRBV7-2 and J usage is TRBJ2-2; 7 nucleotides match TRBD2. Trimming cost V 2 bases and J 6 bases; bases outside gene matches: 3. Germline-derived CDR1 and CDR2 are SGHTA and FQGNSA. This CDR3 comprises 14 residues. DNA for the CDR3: TGTGCCAGCAGCTTACTCGCGGGGGCCGGGGAGCTGTTTTTT. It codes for CASSLLAGAGELFF.

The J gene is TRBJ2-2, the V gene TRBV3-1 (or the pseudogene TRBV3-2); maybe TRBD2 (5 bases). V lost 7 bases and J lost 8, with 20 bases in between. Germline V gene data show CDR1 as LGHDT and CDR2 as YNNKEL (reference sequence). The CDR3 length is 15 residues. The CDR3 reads CASKNVGEFVGELFF. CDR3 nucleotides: TGTGCCAGCAAAAACGTGGGAGAGTTCGTTGGGGAGCTGTTTTTT.

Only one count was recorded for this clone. As DNA, the CDR3 is TGTGCCAGTAGTACGACCCGGGAGATTACAGATACGCAGTATTTT. Translating it yields CASSTTREITDTQYF. The chain uses TRBV19 and TRBJ2-3; possibly TRBD2 for D (6 bases). The CDR3 loop spans 15 amino acids. The germline gives CDR1 LNHDA, CDR2 SQIVND (reference sequence). Between the trimmed V and J ends, which lost 4 bases and 3 bases, there was a span of 14 bases.

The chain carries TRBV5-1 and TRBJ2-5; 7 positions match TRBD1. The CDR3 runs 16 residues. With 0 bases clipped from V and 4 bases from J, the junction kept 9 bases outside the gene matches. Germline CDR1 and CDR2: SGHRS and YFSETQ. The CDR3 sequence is CASSLGDRFRPETQYF. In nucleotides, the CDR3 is TGCGCCAGCAGCTTGGGGGACAGATTTCGCCCAGAGACCCAGTACTTC.

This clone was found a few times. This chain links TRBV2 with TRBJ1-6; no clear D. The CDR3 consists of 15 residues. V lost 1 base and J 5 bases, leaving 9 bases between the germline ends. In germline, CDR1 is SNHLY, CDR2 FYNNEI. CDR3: CASSEGRRNNSPLHF. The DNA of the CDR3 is TGTGCCAGCAGTGAAGGGAGACGTAATAATTCACCCCTCCACTTT. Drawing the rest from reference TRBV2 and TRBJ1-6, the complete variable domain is EPEVTQTPSHQVTQMGQEVILRCVPISNHLYFYWYRQILGQKVEFLVSFYNNEISEKSEIFDDQFSVERPDGSNFTLKIRSTKLEDSAMYFCASSEGRRNNSPLHFGNGTRLTVT.

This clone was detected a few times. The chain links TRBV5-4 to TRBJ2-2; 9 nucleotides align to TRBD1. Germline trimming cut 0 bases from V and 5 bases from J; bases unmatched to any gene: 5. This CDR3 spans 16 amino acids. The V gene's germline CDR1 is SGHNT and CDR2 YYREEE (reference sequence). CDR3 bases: TGTGCCAGCAGCTTGGTGGGACAGGGATGGACCGGGGAGCTGTTTTTT. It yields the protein CASSLVGQGWTGELFF.

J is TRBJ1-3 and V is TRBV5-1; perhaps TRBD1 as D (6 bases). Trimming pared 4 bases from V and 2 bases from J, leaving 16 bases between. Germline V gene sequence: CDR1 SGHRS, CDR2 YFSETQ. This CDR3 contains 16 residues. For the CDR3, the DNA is TGCGCCAGCAGCCTGAGACAGGTCGGGACTGGAAACACCATATATTTT. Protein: CASSLRQVGTGNTIYF.

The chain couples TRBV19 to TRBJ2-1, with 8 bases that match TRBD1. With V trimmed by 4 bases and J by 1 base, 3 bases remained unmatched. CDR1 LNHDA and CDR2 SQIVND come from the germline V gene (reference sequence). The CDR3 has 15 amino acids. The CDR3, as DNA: TGTGCCAGTAGTAATAGACAGGGGTCCTACAATGAGCAGTTCTTC. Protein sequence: CASSNRQGSYNEQFF.

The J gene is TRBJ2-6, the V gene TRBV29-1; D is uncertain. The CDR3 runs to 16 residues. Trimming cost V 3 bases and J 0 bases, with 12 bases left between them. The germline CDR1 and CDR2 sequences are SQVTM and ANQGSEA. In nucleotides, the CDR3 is TGCAGCGTTGATGTCGGGTTTAGCTCTGGGGCCAACGTCCTGACTTTC. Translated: CSVDVGFSSGANVLTF.

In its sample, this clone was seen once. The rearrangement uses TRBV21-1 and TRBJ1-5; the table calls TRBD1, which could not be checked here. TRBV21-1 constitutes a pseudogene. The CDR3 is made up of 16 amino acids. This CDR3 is CASSKGGRGPYQPQHF. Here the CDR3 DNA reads TGTGCCAGCAGCAAAGGGGGCAGGGGGCCATATCAGCCCCAGCATTTT.

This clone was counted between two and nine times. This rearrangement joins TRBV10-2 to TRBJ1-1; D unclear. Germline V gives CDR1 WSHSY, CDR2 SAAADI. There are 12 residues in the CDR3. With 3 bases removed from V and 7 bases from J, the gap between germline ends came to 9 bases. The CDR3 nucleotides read TGCGCCAGCAGTGATCCCTTAATTGAAGCTTTCTTT. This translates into CASSDPLIEAFF.

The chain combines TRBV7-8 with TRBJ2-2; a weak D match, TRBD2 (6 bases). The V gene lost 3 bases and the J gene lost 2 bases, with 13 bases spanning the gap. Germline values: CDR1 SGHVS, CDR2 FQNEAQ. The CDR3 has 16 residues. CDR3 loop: CASSLREEGNTGELFF. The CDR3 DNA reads TGTGCCAGCAGCTTGAGGGAGGAGGGTAACACCGGGGAGCTGTTTTTT.

The CDR3 DNA reads TGTGCCAGTAGTAGCCTGACTAGCGGGGCGTACTACGAGCAGTACTTC. This sequence encodes CASSSLTSGAYYEQYF. The chain uses TRBV19 and TRBJ2-7, with 11 nucleotides matching TRBD2. The CDR3 runs to 16 residues. Germline V gene lookup returns CDR1 LNHDA and CDR2 SQIVND (reference sequence). Germline trimming cut 4 bases from V and 3 bases from J; bases unmatched to any gene: 8.

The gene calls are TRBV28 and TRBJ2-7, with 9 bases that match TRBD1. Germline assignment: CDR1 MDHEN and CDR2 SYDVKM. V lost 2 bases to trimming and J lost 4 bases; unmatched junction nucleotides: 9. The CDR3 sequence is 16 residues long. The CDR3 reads CASSLRWDRVEYEQYF. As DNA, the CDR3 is TGTGCCAGCAGTTTACGCTGGGACAGGGTCGAGTACGAGCAGTACTTC.

The CDR3 sequence: CASSLTGTARGNTIYF. CDR3 coding DNA: TGTGCCAGCAGTCTAACAGGGACCGCTCGGGGAAACACCATATATTTT. This chain links TRBV13 with TRBJ1-3; D possibly corresponds to TRBD1 (6 bases). V was pared by 6 bases and J by 4 bases, with 19 bases between. The germline V gene has CDR1 PRHDT and CDR2 FYEKMQ (reference sequence). This CDR3 contains 16 residues.

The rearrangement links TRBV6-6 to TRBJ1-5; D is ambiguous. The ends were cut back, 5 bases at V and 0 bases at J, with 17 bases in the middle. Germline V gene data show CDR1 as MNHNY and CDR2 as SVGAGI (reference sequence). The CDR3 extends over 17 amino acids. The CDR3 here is CASSPILASDSNQPQHF. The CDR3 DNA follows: TGTGCCAGCAGTCCCATCCTTGCCTCAGATAGCAATCAGCCCCAGCATTTT.

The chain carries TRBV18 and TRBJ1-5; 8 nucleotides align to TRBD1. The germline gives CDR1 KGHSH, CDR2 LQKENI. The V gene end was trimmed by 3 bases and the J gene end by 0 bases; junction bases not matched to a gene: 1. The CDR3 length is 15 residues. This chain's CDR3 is CASSPDRASNQPQHF. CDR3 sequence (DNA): TGTGCCAGCTCACCGGACAGGGCTAGCAATCAGCCCCAGCATTTT.

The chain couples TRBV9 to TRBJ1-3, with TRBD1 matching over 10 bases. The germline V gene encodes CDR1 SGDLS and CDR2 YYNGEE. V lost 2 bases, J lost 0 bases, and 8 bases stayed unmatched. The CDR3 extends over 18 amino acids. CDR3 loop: CASSVTGTGVVSGNTIYF. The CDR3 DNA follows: TGTGCCAGCAGCGTCACCGGGACAGGGGTCGTCTCTGGAAACACCATATATTTT. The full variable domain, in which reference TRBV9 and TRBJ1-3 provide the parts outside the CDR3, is DSGVTQTPKHLITATGQRVTLRCSPRSGDLSVYWYQQSLDQGLQFLIQYYNGEERAKGNILERFSAQQFPDLHSELNLSSLELGDSALYFCASSVTGTGVVSGNTIYFGEGSWLTVV.

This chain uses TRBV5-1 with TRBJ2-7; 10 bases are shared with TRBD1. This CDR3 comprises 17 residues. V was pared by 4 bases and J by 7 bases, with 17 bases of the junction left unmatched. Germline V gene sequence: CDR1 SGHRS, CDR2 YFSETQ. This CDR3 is CASSPTRDRGSPKEQYF. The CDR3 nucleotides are TGCGCCAGCAGCCCAACCCGGGACAGGGGTTCTCCGAAGGAGCAGTACTTC.

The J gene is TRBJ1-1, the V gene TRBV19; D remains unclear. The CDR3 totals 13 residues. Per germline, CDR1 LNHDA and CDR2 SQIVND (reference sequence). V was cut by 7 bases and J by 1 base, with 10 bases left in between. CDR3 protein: CASIMRGNTEAFF. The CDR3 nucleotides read TGTGCCAGTATTATGCGAGGGAACACTGAAGCTTTCTTT.

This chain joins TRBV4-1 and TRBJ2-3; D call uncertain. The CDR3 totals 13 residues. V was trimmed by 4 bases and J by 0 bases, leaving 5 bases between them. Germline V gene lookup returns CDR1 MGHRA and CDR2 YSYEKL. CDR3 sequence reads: CASSPPSTDTQYF. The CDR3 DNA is TGCGCCAGCAGCCCCCCGAGCACAGATACGCAGTATTTT.

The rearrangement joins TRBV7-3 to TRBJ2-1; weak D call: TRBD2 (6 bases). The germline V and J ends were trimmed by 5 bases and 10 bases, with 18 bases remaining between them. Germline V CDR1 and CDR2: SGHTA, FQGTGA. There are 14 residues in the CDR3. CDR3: CASSPNGGPGEQFF. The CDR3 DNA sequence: TGTGCCAGCAGCCCAAACGGGGGTCCGGGGGAGCAGTTCTTC. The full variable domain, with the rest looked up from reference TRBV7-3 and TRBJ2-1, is GAGVSQTPSNKVTEKGKYVELRCDPISGHTALYWYRQSLGQGPEFLIYFQGTGAADDSGLPNDRFFAVRPEGSVSTLKIQRTERGDSAVYLCASSPNGGPGEQFFGPGTRLTVL.

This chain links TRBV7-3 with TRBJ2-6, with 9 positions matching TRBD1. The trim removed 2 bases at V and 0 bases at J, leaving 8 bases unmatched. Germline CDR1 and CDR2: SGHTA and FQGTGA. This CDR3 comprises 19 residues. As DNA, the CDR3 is TGTGCCAGCAGCTTATCTTCCGGGACAGGGCGCTCTGGGGCCAACGTCCTGACTTTC. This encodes CASSLSSGTGRSGANVLTF. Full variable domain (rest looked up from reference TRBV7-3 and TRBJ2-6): GAGVSQTPSNKVTEKGKYVELRCDPISGHTALYWYRQSLGQGPEFLIYFQGTGAADDSGLPNDRFFAVRPEGSVSTLKIQRTERGDSAVYLCASSLSSGTGRSGANVLTFGAGSRLTVL.

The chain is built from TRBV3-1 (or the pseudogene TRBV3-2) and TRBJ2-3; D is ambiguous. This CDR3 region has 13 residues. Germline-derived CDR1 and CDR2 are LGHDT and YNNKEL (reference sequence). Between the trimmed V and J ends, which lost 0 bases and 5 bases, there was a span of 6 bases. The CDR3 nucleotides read TGTGCCAGCAGCCAAGAGTTTCGAGATACGCAGTATTTT. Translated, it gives CASSQEFRDTQYF.